This T cell receptor (beta chain) emerged from a study of blood T cells in healthy people across ages. Combining a sample-barcoded 5' primer with a J-beta primer mix, a second PCR ran for roughly 7 to 12 cycles. Each of the samples gave a minimum of 3 million paired-end reads that contained CDR3. TCRdb independently ran MiXCR on the 5' RACE reads; one entry per CDR3 protein. This table has over 600,000 distinct CDR3 sequences, 46% appearing once. All donors came from Russia, were Caucasian and healthy, and spanned ages roughly 6 to 95. Worth noting for this clonotype: Its antigen remains unidentified.

Germline loops: CDR1 DFQATT, CDR2 SNEGSKA (reference sequence). The CDR3 contains 15 residues. Unmatched junction bases numbered 9, after V lost 5 bases and J lost 7 bases. Study-wide points: When set beside aged donors, long-lived donors presented more naive CD4+ cells and higher diversity. A roughly linear fall in TCR beta diversity per million T cells was seen with increasing age.

This sequence joins TRBV20-1 and TRBJ2-1; the match to TRBD1 covers 12 bases. This TCR derives from a man older than 75 in good health. Source material: blood. The CDR3, as DNA: TGCAGTGCTGGAAAGGGACAGGGGGCAGGGAATGAGCAGTTCTTC. Amino acids: CSAGKGQGAGNEQFF.